This TCR beta chain derives from a study of neurological immune-mediated disorders (dated by TCRdb to about 2019). About the investigation overall: Peripheral blood TCR-beta repertoires from HTLV-I-associated myelopathy (HAM/TSP) patients, multiple sclerosis patients and healthy controls were compared by UMI-based sequencing. The approximately 110 TCR-beta libraries included longitudinal samples, technical triplicates and paired sorted CD4+ and CD8+ T-cell subsets alongside PBMC samples. Longitudinal HAM/TSP donors and healthy donors each had 3 time-points at intervals of about 3-45 months. The cohort was made up of about 68 subjects, consisting of some 15 HAM/TSP patients, around 35 multiple sclerosis patients and about 20 healthy controls. Overall study results and their limits: No identical CDR3 amino acid sequences were found to be shared among expanded clones across subjects, suggesting that TCR-beta repertoires were private in all groups. TCR clonal expansion was greatest in HAM/TSP patients and smallest in MS patients, who ranked below even healthy controls.

The time point label on this specimen signifies: longitudinal time-point 3. Healthy controls were blood bank volunteers in Maryland, USA. Libraries from unsorted PBMCs were made from 2 million PBMCs kept in RNAlater at -80 degrees C until RNA extraction. Peripheral blood underwent Ficoll-Hypaque density gradient centrifugation to isolate PBMCs, which were then cryopreserved in liquid nitrogen. cDNA was synthesized by template-switch 5'RACE using a primer with a 10-nucleotide random unique molecular identifier that tagged each TCR transcript. Every sequencing run yielded over 170 million TCR-beta sequences covering 15-18 subjects. Total RNA was extracted with the RNeasy kit. The KAPA Real-time Library Amplification kit was used to amplify TCR-beta VDJ regions with primers for the TCR constant region and the 5'RACE anchor. Sample indexes and Illumina adaptors were added in a first PCR, after which library yield was increased in a second PCR. After Ampure bead purification, the TCR product of roughly 650 bp was size-selected on a 2% E-gel SizeSelection system. Before pooling, library quality was assessed on a Bioanalyzer, concentration was determined with Qubit, and library quantification was performed with the Kapa Library Quantification kit. Paired-end 2 x 150 bp sequencing of the libraries was performed on an Illumina HiSeq 2500. To increase sequence diversity, roughly 25-31% phiX was spiked into each library pool. In the original analysis: The UMI-based MiGEC pipeline processed quality-filtered reads and removed over 80% of raw TCR sequences during error correction. VDJ genes were aligned to IMGT germline references, and each clonotype was defined by a unique CDR3 amino acid sequence together with V-J genes. Clonal expansion, Shannon diversity, and CDR3 relatedness (CalcPairwiseDistances, ClusterSamples) were evaluated with VDJtools, and phylogenetic trees were built with CLCbio workbench. Expanded clones were defined as having at least 8 unique UMIs, based on coefficient-of-variation modelling across technical triplicates. TCRdb itself trimmed the public reads at Q25 with fastp, ran MiXCR and retained productive beta chains. Each record represents a unique CDR3 protein, reported with the most common genes and DNA among its rows. For this entry, the V and J calls and clone size follow TCRdb and not the study's own pipeline. This sample lists 53,000 or so distinct CDR3 sequences; 7% to 10% were detected once. The top ten clonotypes cover under 2.5% of the sample.

This clonotype was picked up many times. Its antigen is still unknown. No much larger clone exists at a distance of one base, and base qualities are not known. Including the terminal cysteine and phenylalanine, the CDR3 comprises 13 residues. The retained sequence is limited to the CDR3, 39 bases, with the frame set at the first base. Here V drops 6 bases and J drops 5 bases, and the junction holds 8 bases not matched to any gene. The germline V gene (reference sequence) provides CDR1 DFQATT and CDR2 SNEGSKA. The receptor's source is a woman aged 40 to 50 in good health. The sample consisted of PBMCs. The rearranged chain carries TRBV20-1 and TRBJ2-5; TRBD1 fits 8 bases in the junction. The nucleotide sequence reads as follows: TGCAGTGCAAGGACAGGGATTGTGGAGACCCAGTACTTC. This codes for CSARTGIVETQYF.